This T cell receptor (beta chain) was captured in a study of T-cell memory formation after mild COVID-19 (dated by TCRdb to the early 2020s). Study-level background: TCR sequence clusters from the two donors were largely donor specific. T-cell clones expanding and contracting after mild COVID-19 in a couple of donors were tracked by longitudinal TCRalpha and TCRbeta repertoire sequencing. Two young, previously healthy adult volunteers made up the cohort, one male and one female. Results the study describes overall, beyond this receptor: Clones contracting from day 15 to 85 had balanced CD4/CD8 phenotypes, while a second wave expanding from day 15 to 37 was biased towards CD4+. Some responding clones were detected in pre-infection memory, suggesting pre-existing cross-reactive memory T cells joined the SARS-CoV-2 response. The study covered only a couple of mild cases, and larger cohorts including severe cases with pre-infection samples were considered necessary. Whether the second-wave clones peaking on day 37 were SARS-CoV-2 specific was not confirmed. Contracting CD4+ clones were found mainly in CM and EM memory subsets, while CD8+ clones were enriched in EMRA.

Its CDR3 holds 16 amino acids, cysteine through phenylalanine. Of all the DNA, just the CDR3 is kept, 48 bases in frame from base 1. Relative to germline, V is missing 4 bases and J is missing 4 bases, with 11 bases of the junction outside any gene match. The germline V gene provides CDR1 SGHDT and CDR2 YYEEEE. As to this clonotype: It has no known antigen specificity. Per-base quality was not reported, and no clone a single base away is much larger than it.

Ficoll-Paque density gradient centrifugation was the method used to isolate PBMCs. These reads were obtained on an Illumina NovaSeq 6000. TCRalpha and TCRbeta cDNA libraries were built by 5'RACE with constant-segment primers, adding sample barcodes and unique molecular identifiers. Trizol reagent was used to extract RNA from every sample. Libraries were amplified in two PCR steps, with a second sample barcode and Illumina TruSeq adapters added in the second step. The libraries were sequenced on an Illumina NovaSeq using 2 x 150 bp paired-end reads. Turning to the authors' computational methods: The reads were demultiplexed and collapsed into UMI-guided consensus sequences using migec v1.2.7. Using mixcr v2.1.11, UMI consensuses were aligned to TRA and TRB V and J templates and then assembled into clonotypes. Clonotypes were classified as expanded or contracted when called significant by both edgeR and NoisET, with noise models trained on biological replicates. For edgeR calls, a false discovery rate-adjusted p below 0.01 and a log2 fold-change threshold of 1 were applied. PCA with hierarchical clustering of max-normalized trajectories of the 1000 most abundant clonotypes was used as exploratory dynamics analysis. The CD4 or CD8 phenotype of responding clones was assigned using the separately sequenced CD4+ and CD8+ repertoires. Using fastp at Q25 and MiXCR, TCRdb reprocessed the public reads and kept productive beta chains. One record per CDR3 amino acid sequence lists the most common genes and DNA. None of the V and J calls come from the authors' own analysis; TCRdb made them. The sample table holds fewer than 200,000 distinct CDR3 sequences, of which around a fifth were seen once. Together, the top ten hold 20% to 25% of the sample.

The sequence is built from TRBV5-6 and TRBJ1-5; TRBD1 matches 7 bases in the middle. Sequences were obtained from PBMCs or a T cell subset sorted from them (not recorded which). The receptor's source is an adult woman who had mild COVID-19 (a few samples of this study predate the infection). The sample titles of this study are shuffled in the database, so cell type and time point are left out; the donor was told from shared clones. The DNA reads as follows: TGTGCCAGCAGCCCCGGGGGGGGACAGAGGAATCAGCCCCAGCATTTT. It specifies CASSPGGGQRNQPQHF.